This paragraph covers one T cell receptor (beta chain) sequence. No antigen is known for it. TCRdb keeps only in-frame clones here, not all; method: immunoSEQ multiplex PCR. The data hold some 10,000 clones, with roughly 86% observed a single time. This sample was taken from a study of PD-1 blockade in mismatch repair-deficient tumors. The time point here: approximately 11-day in vitro stimulation with candidate neoantigen peptide 2. Germline V gives CDR1 MNHEY, CDR2 SMNVEV (reference sequence). This CDR3 is built from 13 residues. V shed 6 bases and J shed 4 bases, with 13 bases lying between them. This chain links TRBV27 with TRBJ2-7; D unclear. The sample was cells cultured in vitro, taken from a patient treated with pembrolizumab. This clonotype was obtained from an adult with mismatch repair-deficient cancer. CDR3 sequence reads: CASSPGPRYEQYF. The CDR3 DNA sequence: TGTGCCAGCAGCCCTGGACCCCGGTACGAGCAGTACTTC.